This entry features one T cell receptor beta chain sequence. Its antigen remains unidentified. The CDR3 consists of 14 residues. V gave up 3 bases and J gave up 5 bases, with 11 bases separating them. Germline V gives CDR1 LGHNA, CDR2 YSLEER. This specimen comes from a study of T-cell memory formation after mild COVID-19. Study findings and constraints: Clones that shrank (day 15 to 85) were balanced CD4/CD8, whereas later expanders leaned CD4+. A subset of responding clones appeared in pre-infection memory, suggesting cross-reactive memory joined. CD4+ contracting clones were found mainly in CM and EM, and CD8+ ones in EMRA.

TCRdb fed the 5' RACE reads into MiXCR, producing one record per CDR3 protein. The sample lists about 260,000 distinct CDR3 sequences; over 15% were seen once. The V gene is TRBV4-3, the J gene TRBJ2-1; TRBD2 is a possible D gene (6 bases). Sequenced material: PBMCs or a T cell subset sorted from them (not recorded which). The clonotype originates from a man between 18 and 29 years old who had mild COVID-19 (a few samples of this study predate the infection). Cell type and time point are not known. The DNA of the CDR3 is TGCGCCAGCAGCCAGGGCCCGGGGGACAATGAGCAGTTCTTC. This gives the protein CASSQGPGDNEQFF.